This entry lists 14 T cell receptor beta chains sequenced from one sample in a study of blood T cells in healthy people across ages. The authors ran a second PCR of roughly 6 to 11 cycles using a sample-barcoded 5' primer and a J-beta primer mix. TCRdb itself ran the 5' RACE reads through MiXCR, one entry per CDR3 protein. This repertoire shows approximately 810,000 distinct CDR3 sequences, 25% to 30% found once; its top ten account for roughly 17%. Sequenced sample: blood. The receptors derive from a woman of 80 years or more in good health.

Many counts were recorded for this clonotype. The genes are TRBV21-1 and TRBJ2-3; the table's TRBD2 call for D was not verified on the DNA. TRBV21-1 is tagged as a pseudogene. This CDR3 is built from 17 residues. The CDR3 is CASSTRTSGACTDTQYF. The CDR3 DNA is TGTGCCAGCAGCACCCGGACTAGCGGGGCTTGCACAGATACGCAGTATTTT.

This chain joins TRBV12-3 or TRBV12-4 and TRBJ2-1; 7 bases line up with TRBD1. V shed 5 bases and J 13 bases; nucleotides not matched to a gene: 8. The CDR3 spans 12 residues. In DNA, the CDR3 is TGTGCCAGCAGTCCCTCACAGGGGACCCAGTTCTTC. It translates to CASSPSQGTQFF.

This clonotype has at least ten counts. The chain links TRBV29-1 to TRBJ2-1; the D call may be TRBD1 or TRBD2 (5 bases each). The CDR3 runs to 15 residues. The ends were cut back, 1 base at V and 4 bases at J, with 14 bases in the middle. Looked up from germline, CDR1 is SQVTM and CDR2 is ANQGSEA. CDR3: CSVEGGYSTYNEQFF. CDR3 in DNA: TGCAGCGTTGAAGGGGGGTACAGCACATACAATGAGCAGTTCTTC.

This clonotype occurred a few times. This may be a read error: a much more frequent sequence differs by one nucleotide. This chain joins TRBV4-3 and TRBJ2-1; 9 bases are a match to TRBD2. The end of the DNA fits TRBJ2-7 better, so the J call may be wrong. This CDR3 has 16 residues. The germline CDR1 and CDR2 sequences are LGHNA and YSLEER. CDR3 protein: CASSQGAGGFYNEQYF. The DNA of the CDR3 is TGCGCCAGCAGCCAAGGAGCGGGGGGCTTCTACAATGAGCAGTACTTC.

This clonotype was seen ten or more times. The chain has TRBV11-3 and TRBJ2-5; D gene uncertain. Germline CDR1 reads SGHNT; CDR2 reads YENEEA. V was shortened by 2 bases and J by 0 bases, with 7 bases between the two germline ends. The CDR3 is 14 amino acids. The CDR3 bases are TGTGCCAGCAGCTTAAAAACTGACCAAGAGACCCAGTACTTC. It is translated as CASSLKTDQETQYF.

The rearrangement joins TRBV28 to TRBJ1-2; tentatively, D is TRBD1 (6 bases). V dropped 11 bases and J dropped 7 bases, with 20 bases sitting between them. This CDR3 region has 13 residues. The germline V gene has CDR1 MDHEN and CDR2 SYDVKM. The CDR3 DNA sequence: TGTGCCCTCTTGTTAGGGGGGGCTTTTGGCTACACCTTC. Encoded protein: CALLLGGAFGYTF.

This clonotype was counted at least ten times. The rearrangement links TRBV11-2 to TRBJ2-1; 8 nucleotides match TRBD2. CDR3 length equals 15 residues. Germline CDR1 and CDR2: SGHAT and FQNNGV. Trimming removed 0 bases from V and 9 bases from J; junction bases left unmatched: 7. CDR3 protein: CASSLEGTSRGEQFF. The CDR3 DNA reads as TGTGCCAGCAGCTTAGAAGGGACTAGTCGCGGTGAGCAGTTCTTC. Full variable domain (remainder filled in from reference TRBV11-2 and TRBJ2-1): EAGVAQSPRYKIIEKRQSVAFWCNPISGHATLYWYQQILGQGPKLLIQFQNNGVVDDSQLPKDRFSAERLKGVDSTLKIQPAKLEDSAVYLCASSLEGTSRGEQFFGPGTRLTVL.

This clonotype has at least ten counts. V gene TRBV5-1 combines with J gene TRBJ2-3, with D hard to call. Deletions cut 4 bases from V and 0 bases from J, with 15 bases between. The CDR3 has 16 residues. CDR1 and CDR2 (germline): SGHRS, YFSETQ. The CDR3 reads CASSGTTITSTDTQYF. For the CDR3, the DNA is TGCGCCAGCAGCGGCACGACGATTACTAGCACAGATACGCAGTATTTT.

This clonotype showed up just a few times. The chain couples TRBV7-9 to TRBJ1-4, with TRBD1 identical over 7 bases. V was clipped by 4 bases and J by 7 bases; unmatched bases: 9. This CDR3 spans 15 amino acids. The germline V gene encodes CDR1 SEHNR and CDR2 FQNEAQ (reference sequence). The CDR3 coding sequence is TGTGCCAGCAGCTCCTCCTCAGGGGGGAGTGAAAAACTGTTTTTT. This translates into CASSSSSGGSEKLFF.

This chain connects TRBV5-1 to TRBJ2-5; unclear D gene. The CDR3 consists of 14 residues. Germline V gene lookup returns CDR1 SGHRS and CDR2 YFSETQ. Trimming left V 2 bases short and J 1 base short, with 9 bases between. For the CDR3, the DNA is TGCGCCAGCAGCTTTGGGCTGAGCCAAGAGACCCAGTACTTC. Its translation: CASSFGLSQETQYF.

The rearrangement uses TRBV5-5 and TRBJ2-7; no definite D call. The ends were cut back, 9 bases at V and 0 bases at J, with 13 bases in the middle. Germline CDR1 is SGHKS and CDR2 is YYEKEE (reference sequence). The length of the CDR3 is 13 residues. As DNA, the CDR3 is TGTGCCACCCACTCAACCAGCTCCTACGAGCAGTACTTC. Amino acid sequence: CATHSTSSYEQYF.

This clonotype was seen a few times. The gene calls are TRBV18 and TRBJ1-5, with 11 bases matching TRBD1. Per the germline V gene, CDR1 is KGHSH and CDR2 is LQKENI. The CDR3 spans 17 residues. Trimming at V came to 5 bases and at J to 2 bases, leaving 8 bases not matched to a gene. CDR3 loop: CASSATGTGGRNQPQHF. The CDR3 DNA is TGTGCCAGCTCAGCTACCGGGACAGGGGGTCGCAATCAGCCCCAGCATTTT.

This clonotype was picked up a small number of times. The DNA of the CDR3 is TGTGCCAGTAGTAATCCTAGCGGGGGATCCAAAAACATTCAGTACTTC. It specifies CASSNPSGGSKNIQYF. This rearrangement joins TRBV19 to TRBJ2-4, with 10 bases matching TRBD2. V trimming: 4 bases; J trimming: 2 bases; junction bases outside the gene matches: 5. Germline lookup yields CDR1 LNHDA and CDR2 SQIVND (reference sequence). The CDR3 loop spans 16 amino acids.

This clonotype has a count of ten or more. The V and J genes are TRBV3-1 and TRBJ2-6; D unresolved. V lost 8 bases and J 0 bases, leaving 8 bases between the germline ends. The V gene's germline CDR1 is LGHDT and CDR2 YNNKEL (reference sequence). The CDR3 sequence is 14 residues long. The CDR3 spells CASEPSSGANVLTF. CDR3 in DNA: TGTGCCAGCGAACCGAGCTCTGGGGCCAACGTCCTGACTTTC.